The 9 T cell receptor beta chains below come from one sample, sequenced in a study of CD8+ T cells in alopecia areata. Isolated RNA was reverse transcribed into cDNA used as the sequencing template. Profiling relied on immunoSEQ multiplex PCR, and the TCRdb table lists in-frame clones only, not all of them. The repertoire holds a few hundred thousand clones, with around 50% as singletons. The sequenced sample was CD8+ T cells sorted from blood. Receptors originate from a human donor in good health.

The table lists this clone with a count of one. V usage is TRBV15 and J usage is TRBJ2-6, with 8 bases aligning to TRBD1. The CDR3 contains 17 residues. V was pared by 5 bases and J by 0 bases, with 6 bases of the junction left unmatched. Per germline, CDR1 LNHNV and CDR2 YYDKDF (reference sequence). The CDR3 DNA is TGTGCCACCAGCGGACAGGGACGGCACTCTGGGGCCAACGTCCTGACTTTC. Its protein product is CATSGQGRHSGANVLTF.

Here the CDR3 DNA reads TGTGCCAGCAGCCATGGGGGGCTTGAAGCTTTCTTT. Translating gives CASSHGGLEAFF. V usage is TRBV5-6 and J usage is TRBJ1-1; possible D gene TRBD1, 6 bases. This CDR3 comprises 12 residues. Trimming pared 4 bases from V and 7 bases from J, leaving 11 bases between. Per the germline V gene, CDR1 is SGHDT and CDR2 is YYEEEE.

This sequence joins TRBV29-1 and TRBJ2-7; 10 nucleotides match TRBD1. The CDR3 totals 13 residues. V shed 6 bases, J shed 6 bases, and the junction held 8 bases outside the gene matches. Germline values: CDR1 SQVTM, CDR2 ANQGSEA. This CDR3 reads CSVRTGGTSEQYF. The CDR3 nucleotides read TGCAGCGTCCGGACAGGGGGGACCAGCGAGCAGTACTTC.

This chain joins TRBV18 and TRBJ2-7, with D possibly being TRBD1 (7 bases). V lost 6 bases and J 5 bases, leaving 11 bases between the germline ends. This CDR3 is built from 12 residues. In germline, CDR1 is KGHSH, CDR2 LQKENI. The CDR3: CASSPGGNEQYF. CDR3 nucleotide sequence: TGTGCCAGCTCGCCAGGGGGGAACGAGCAGTACTTC.

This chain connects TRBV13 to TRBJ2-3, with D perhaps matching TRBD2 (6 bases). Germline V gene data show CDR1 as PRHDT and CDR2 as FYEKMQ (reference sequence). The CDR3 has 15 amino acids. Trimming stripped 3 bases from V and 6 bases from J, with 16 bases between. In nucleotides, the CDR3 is TGTGCCAGCAGCTTGACTATTCGGGACTTCGATACGCAGTATTTT. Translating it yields CASSLTIRDFDTQYF. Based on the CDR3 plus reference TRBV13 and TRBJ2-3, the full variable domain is AAGVIQSPRHLIKEKRETATLKCYPIPRHDTVYWYQQGPGQDPQFLISFYEKMQSDKGSIPDRFSAQQFSDYHSELNMSSLELGDSALYFCASSLTIRDFDTQYFGPGTRLTVL.

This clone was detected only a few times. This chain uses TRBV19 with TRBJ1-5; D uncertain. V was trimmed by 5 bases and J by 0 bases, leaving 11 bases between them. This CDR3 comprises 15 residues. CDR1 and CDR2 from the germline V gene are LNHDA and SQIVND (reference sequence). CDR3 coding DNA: TGTGCCAGTAGTTGGGCGACGGGTAGCAATCAGCCCCAGCATTTT. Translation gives CASSWATGSNQPQHF.

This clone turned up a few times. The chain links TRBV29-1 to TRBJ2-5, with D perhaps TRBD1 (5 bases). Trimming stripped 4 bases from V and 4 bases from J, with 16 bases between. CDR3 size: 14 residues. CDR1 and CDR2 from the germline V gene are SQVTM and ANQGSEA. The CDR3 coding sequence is TGCAGCGTTGCCGCAGGAATAGGGGCAGAGACCCAGTACTTC. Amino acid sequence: CSVAAGIGAETQYF.

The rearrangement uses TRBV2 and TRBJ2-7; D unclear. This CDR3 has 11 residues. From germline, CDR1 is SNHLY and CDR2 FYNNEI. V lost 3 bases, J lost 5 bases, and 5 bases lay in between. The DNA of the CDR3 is TGTGCCAGCAGTGATCGCCACGAGCAGTACTTC. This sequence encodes CASSDRHEQYF.

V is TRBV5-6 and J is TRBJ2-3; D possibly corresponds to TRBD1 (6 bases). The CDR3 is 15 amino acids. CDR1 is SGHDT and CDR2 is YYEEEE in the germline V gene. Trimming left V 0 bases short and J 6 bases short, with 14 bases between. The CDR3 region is CASSLEQGPGDTQYF. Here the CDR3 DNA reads TGTGCCAGCAGCTTGGAGCAGGGGCCGGGGGATACGCAGTATTTT. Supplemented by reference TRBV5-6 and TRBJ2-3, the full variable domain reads DAGVTQSPTHLIKTRGQQVTLRCSPKSGHDTVSWYQQALGQGPQFIFQYYEEEERQRGNFPDRFSGHQFPNYSSELNVNALLLGDSALYLCASSLEQGPGDTQYFGPGTRLTVL.